The rows below give T cell receptor beta chains drawn from one sample of a study of cytomegalovirus exposure and HLA in healthy donors. The table came from immunoSEQ multiplex PCR; TCRdb's copy has only in-frame clones and leaves some out. The sample table includes fewer than 250,000 clones. Sequenced material: PBMCs. The receptors originated from a young woman in good health and CMV-seropositive. Both conserved end residues are trimmed from each CDR3.

V gene: TRBV19
CDR3 protein: ASSIGGQDYEQY

V gene: TRBV28
CDR3 protein: ASSSRQAQF

V gene: TRBV9
CDR3 protein: ASSVDPWAGGSYEQY

V gene: TRBV6-5
CDR3 protein: ASSSLNEQF

V gene: TRBV5-1
CDR3 protein: ASSPGTSGTTGELF

V gene: TRBV2
CDR3 protein: ATAGTVNYGYT

V gene: TRBV7-2
CDR3 protein: ASSYSGGLNTEAF

V gene: TRBV6-1
CDR3 protein: ASRQGADYGYT

V gene: TRBV19
CDR3 protein: ASSIVGGLANQPQH

V gene: TRBV9
CDR3 protein: ASSVDLGFSYNEQF

V gene: TRBV12-5
CDR3 protein: ASGSPTGTGTYEQY

V gene: TRBV4-3
CDR3 protein: ASSQAGAGANVLT

V gene: TRBV2
CDR3 protein: ASSPGLSYGYT

V gene: TRBV4-3
CDR3 protein: ASSQDTGAGTKQPQH

V gene: TRBV5-1
CDR3 protein: ASSLEGEETQY

V gene: TRBV28
CDR3 protein: ASSLAVAGGYT

V gene: TRBV2
CDR3 protein: ASRLQGGSYEQY

V gene: TRBV18
CDR3 protein: ASSSAIRGQGEAQH

V gene: TRBV4-1
CDR3 protein: ASSSQVREAF

V gene: TRBV7-2
CDR3 protein: ASIPHREGGGETQY

V gene: TRBV28
CDR3 protein: ASKVGQREKLF

V gene: TRBV7-2
CDR3 protein: ASSSDGSYEQY

V gene: TRBV9
CDR3 protein: ASSPSSYEQY

V gene: TRBV19
CDR3 protein: ASSPDRASGGYT

V gene: TRBV10-3
CDR3 protein: AISASQGDQPQH

V gene: TRBV19
CDR3 protein: ASSPGGGRGTNEQF

V gene: TRBV6-6
CDR3 protein: ASSRQLNTEAF

V gene: TRBV5-4
CDR3 protein: ASSARVVASTDTQY

V gene: TRBV19
CDR3 protein: ASTLTALNNQPQH

V gene: TRBV6-1
CDR3 protein: ASSEGGYDTFSRAF

V gene: TRBV6-5
CDR3 protein: ASTSLAGGSYEQY

V gene: TRBV9
CDR3 protein: ASSVFPFGNEQF

V gene: TRBV4-3
CDR3 protein: ASSHSGGRTEAL

V gene: TRBV5-1
CDR3 protein: ASSGMGQPNEKLF

V gene: TRBV5-4
CDR3 protein: ASGVGGSATGELF

V gene: TRBV11-2
CDR3 protein: ASSLGAGGLNIQY